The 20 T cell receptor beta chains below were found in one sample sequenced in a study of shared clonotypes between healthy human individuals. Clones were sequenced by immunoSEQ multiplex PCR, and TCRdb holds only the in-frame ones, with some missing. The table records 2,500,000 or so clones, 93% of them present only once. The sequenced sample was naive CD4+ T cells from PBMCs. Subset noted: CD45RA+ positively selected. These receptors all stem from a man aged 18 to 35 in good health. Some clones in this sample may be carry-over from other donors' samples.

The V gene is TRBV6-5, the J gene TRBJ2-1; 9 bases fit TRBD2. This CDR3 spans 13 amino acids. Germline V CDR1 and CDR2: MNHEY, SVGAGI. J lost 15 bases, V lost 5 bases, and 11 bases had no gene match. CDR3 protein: CASSNLAGRPRFF. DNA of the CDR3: TGTGCCAGCAGTAATCTAGCGGGAAGGCCTCGGTTCTTC.

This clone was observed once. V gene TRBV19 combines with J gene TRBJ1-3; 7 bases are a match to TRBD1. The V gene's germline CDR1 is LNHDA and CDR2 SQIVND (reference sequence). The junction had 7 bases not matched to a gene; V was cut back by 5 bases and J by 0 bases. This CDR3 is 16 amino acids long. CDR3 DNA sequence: TGTGCCAGTAGTTACCGGGACAGCGGCTCTGGAAACACCATATATTTT. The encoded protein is CASSYRDSGSGNTIYF.

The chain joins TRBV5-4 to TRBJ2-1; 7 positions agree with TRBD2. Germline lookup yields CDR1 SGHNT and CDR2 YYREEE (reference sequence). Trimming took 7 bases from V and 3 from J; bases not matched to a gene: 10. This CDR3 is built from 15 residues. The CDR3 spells CASGRGEDYYNEQFF. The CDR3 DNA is TGTGCCAGCGGCCGGGGGGAAGACTACTACAATGAGCAGTTCTTC.

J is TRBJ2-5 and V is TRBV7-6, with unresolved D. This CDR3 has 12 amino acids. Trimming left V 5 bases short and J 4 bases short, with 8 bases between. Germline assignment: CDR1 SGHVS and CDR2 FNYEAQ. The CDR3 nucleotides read TGTGCCAGCAGCCCCTCCTTAGAGACCCAGTACTTC. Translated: CASSPSLETQYF.

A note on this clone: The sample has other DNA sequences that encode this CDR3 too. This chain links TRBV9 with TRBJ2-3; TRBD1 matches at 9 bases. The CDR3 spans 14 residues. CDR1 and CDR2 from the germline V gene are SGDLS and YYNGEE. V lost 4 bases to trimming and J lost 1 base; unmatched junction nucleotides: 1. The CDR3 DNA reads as TGTGCCAGCAGCAGGGACAGGGGCACAGATACGCAGTATTTT. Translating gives CASSRDRGTDTQYF.

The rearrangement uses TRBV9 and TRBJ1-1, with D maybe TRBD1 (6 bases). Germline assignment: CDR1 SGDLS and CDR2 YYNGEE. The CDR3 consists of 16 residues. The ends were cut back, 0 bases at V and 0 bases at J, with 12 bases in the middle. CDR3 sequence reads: CASSVDPGQLNTEAFF. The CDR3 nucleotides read TGTGCCAGCAGCGTAGACCCTGGACAGCTGAACACTGAAGCTTTCTTT.

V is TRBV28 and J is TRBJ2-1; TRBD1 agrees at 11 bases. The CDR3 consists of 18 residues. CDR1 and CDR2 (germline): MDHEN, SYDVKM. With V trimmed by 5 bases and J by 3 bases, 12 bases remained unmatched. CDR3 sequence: CASSTPVWGTGGYNEQFF. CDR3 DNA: TGTGCCAGCAGTACCCCGGTTTGGGGGACAGGGGGCTACAATGAGCAGTTCTTC.

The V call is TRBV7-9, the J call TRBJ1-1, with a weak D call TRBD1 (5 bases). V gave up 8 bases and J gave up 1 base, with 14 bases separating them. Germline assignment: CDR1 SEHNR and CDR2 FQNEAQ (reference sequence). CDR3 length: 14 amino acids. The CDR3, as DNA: TGTGCCAGCGGCAAGACGGGGCCGAACACTGAAGCTTTCTTT. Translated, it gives CASGKTGPNTEAFF.

In nucleotides, the CDR3 is TGTGCCAGCAGCTTAGGGGTAAAACGGGAGGGCCGGTACGAGCAGTACTTC. Translation gives CASSLGVKREGRYEQYF. The V call is TRBV5-4, the J call TRBJ2-7; 8 bases align to TRBD2. This CDR3 is built from 17 residues. The V gene's germline CDR1 is SGHNT and CDR2 YYREEE (reference sequence). Losses at the gene ends were 2 bases for V and 4 bases for J; bases not matched to a gene: 14.

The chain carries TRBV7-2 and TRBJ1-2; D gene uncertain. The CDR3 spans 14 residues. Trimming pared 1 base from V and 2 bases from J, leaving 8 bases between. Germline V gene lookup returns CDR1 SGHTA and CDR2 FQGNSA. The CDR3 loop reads CASSLGPRNYGYTF. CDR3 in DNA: TGTGCCAGCAGCTTAGGGCCCAGGAACTATGGCTACACCTTC.

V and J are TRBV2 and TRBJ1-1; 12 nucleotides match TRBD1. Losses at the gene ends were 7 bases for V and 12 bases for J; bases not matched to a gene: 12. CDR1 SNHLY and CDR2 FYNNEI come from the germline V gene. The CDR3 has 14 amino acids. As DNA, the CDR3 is TGTGCCAGCAAGGTCCGGGACAGGGGGCCCCGGCCTTTCTTT. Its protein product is CASKVRDRGPRPFF.

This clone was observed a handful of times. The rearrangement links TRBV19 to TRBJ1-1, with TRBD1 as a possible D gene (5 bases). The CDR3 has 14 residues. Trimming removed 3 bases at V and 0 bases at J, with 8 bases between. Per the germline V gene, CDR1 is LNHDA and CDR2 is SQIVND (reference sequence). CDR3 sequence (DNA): TGTGCCAGTAGTATGACAGAAATGAACACTGAAGCTTTCTTT. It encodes CASSMTEMNTEAFF.

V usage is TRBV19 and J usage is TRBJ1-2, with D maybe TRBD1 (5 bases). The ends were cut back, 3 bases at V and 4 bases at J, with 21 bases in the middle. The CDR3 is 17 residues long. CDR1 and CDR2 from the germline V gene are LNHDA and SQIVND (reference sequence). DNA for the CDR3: TGTGCCAGTAGTATCCGGGACCCTCCGGGCATATTCTATGGCTACACCTTC. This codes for CASSIRDPPGIFYGYTF.

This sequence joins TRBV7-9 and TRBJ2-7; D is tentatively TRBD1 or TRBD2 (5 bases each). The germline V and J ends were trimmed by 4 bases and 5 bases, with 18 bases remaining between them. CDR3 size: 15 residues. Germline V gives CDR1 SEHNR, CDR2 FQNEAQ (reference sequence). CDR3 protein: CASSSPRPRGDEQYF. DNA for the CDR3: TGTGCCAGCAGCTCCCCCAGACCCCGGGGCGACGAGCAGTACTTC.

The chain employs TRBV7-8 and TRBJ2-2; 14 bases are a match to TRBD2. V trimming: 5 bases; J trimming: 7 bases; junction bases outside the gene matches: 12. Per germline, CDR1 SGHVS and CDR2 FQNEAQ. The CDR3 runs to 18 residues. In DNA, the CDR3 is TGTGCCAGCAGCCCCGCGACTAGCGGGAGGGCCGGGGTCGGGGAGCTGTTTTTT. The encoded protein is CASSPATSGRAGVGELFF.

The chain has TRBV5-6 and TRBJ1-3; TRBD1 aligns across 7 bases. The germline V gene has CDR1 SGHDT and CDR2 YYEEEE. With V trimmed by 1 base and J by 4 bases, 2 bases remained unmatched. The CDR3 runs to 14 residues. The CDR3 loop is CASSLTRGGNTIYF. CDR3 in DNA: TGTGCCAGCAGCTTGACCAGGGGGGGAAACACCATATATTTT.

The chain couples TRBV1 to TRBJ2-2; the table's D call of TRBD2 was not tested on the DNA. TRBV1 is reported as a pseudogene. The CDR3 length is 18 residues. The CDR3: CTSSHRKRLAEHTGELFF. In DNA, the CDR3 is TGCACCAGCAGCCACCGAAAGCGACTAGCGGAGCACACCGGGGAGCTGTTTTTT.

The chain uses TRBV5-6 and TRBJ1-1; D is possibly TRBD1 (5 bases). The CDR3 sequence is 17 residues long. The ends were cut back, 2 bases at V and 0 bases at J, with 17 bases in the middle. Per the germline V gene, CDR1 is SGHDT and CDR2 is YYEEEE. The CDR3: CASSLRRRTSLNTEAFF. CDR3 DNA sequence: TGTGCCAGCAGCTTAAGACGGAGGACATCTTTGAACACTGAAGCTTTCTTT.

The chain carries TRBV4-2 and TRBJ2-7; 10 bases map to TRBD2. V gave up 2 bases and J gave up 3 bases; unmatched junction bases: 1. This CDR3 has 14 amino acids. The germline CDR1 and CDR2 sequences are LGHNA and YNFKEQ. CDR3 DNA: TGTGCCAGCAGCCAATGGACTAGCGGCTACGAGCAGTACTTC. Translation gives CASSQWTSGYEQYF.

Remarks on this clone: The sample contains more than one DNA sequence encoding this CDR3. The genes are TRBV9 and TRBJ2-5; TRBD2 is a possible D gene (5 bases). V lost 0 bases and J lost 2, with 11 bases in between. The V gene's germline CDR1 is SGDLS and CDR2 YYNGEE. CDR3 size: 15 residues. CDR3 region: CASSVGAGTQETQYF. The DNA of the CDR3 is TGTGCCAGCAGCGTAGGGGCGGGCACACAAGAGACCCAGTACTTC.